This T cell receptor (beta chain) came from a study of blood T cell repertoires in COVID-19. Here immunoSEQ multiplex PCR was the method, and the copy in TCRdb shows in-frame clones only, minus some. The table lists about 83,000 clones, roughly 83% of them singletons. What was sequenced was peripheral blood. The clonotype was recovered from a man aged 50 or older with active COVID-19.

In DNA, the CDR3 is TGTGCCAGCAGCGCCGGGACTAGCGGGGCCGAGCAGTACTTC. This translates into CASSAGTSGAEQYF. V is TRBV28 and J is TRBJ2-7, with 13 bases lining up with TRBD2. V shed 6 bases and J 6 bases; nucleotides not matched to a gene: 5. Germline V gene sequence: CDR1 MDHEN, CDR2 SYDVKM. This CDR3 comprises 14 residues.